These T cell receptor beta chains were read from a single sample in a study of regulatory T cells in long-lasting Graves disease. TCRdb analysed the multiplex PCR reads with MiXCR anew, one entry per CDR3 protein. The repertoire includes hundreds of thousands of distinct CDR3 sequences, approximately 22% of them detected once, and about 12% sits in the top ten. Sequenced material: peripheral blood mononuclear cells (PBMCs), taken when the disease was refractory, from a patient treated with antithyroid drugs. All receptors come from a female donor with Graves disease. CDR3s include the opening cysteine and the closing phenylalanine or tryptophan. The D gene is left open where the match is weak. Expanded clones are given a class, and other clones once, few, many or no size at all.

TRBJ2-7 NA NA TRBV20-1 CSATGSLYEQYF TGCAGTGCTACCGGGTCCCTCTACGAGCAGTACTTC
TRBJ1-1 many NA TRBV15 CATRADRHTEAFF TGTGCCACCAGGGCTGACAGGCACACTGAAGCTTTCTTT
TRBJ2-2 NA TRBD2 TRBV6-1 CASRRLAANTGELFF TGTGCCAGCAGACGACTAGCCGCGAACACCGGGGAGCTGTTTTTT
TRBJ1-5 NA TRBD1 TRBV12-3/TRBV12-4 CASSFRDRGSQPQHF TGTGCCAGCAGTTTTAGGGACAGGGGATCTCAGCCCCAGCATTTT
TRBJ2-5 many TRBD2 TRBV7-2 CASSRGRAQETQYF TGTGCCAGCAGCCGAGGGAGGGCCCAAGAGACCCAGTACTTC
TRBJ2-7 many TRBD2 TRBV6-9 CASSYGRLAGNEQYF TGTGCCAGCAGTTATGGCCGACTAGCGGGTAACGAGCAGTACTTC
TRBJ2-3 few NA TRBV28 CASSFPLADTQYF TGTGCCAGCAGTTTCCCCTTAGCGGATACGCAGTATTTT
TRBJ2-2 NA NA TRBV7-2 CASSLAMGTGELFF TGTGCCAGCAGCTTAGCAATGGGCACCGGGGAGCTGTTTTTT
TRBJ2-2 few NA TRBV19 CASSIDGELFF TGTGCCAGTAGTATTGACGGGGAGCTGTTTTTT
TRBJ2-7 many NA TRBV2 CASSVPGSPREQYF TGTGCCAGCAGTGTACCCGGCTCACCTAGGGAGCAGTACTTC
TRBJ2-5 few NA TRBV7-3 CASSQGRQGETQYF TGTGCCAGCAGCCAGGGTCGGCAGGGGGAGACCCAGTACTTC
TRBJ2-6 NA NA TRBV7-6 CASSLATVYISGANVLTF TGTGCCAGCAGCTTAGCGACAGTCTATATCTCTGGGGCCAACGTCCTGACTTTC
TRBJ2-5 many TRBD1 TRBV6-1 CASSEVVGRGRVETQYF TGTGCCAGCAGTGAAGTGGTAGGCAGGGGGAGAGTGGAGACCCAGTACTTC
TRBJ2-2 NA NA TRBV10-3 CAISSLRTKGELFF TGTGCCATCAGTTCCCTCAGGACGAAAGGGGAGCTGTTTTTT
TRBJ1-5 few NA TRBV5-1 CASRAVGSNQPQHF TGCGCCAGCAGGGCGGTGGGTAGCAATCAGCCCCAGCATTTT
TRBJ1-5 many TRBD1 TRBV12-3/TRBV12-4 CASSLPTSGTGYQPQHF TGTGCCAGCAGTTTACCGACCTCCGGGACAGGATATCAGCCCCAGCATTTT
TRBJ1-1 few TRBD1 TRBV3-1 CASSKRDRDSTEAFF TGTGCCAGCAGCAAACGGGACAGGGATAGCACTGAAGCTTTCTTT
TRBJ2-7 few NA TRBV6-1 CASSDLGRYEQYF TGTGCCAGCAGTGATCTGGGGCGTTACGAGCAGTACTTC
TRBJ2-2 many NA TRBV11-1 CASSRETNTGELFF TGTGCCAGCAGCCGGGAGACAAACACCGGGGAGCTGTTTTTT
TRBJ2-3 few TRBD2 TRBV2 CASMRGTSGGTTDTQYF TGTGCCAGCATGAGGGGTACTAGCGGGGGGACGACAGATACGCAGTATTTT
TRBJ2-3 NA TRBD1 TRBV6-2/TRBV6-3 CASSVNRGSAALRPDTQYF TGTGCCAGCAGCGTCAACAGGGGGTCAGCGGCCCTTCGGCCAGATACGCAGTATTTT
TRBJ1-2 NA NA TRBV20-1 CSAVEELGYGYTF TGCAGTGCCGTGGAGGAGCTGGGCTATGGCTACACCTTC
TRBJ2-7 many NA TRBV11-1 CASSPDRLYEQYF TGTGCCAGCAGCCCGGACAGACTCTACGAGCAGTACTTC
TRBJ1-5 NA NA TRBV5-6 CASTTTQPQHF TGTGCCAGCACGACTACTCAGCCCCAGCATTTT
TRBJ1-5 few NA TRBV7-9 CASSRDPQPQHF TGTGCCAGCAGCCGCGACCCTCAGCCCCAGCATTTT
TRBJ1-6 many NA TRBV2 CASRALAAGDSPLHF TGTGCCAGCAGGGCCCTCGCGGCCGGAGATTCACCCCTCCACTTT
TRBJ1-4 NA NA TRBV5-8 CASSLDRGGEKLFF TGTGCCAGCAGCTTGGATAGGGGTGGTGAAAAACTGTTTTTT
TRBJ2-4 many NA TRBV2 CASSGGTLAKNIQYF TGTGCCAGCAGTGGGGGGACTTTAGCCAAAAACATTCAGTACTTC
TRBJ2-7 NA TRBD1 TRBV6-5 CASSSPGTGAYGQYF TGTGCCAGCAGTTCCCCCGGGACAGGGGCCTACGGACAGTACTTC
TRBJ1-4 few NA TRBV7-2 CASSLGSLNEKLFF TGTGCCAGCAGCTTAGGATCCCTTAATGAAAAACTGTTTTTT
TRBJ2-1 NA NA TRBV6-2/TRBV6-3 CASSSGITHEPNEQFF TGTGCCAGCAGTTCAGGGATTACCCACGAGCCCAATGAGCAGTTCTTC